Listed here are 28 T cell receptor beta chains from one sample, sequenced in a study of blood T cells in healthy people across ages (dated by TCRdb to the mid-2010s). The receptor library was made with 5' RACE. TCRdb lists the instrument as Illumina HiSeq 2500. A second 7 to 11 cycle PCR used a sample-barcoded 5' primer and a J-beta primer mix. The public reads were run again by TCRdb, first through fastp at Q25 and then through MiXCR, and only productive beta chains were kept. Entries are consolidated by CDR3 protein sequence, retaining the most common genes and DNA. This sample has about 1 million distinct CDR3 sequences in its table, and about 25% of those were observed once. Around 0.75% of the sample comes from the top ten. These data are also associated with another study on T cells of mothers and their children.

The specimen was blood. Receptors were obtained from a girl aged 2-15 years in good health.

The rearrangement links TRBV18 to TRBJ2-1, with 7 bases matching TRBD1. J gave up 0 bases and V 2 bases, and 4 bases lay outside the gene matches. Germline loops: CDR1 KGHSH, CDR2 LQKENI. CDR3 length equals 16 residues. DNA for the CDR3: TGTGCCAGCTCACCAGAGGGACAGACCTCCTACAATGAGCAGTTCTTC. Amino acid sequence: CASSPEGQTSYNEQFF.

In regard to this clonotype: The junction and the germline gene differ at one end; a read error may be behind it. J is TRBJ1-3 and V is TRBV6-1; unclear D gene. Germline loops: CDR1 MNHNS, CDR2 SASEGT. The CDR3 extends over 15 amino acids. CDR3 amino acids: CASSDDRNSGNTIYF. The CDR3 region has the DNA TGTGCCAGCAGTGACGACCGAAACTCTGGAAACACCATATACTTT.

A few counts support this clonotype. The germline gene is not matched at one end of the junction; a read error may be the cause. This CDR3 is CASSSGQGDEQYF. The DNA for the CDR3 is TGTGCTAGCAGCTCCGGACAGGGGGACGAGCAGTACTTC. The chain recombines TRBV7-7 with TRBJ2-7, with 10 positions matching TRBD1. The CDR3 extends over 13 amino acids. Germline V lookup: CDR1 SSHAT, CDR2 FNYEAQ (reference sequence).

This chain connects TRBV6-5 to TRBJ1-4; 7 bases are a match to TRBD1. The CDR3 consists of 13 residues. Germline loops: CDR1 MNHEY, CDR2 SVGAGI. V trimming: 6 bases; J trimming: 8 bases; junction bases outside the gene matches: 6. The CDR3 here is CASSRTGGEKLFF. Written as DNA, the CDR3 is TGTGCCAGCAGCCGGACAGGCGGCGAAAAACTGTTTTTT.

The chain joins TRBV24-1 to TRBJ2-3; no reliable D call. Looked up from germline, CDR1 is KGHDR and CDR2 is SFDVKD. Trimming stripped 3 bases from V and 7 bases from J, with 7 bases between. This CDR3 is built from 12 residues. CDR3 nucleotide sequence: TGTGCCACCAGTGATACCAAAAATACGCAGTATTTT. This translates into CATSDTKNTQYF.

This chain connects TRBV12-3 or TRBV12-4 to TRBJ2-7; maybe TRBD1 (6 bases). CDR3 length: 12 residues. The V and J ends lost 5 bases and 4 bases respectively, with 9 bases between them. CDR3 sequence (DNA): TGTGCCAGCAGTACCCAGGGGTACGAGCAGTACTTC. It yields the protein CASSTQGYEQYF.

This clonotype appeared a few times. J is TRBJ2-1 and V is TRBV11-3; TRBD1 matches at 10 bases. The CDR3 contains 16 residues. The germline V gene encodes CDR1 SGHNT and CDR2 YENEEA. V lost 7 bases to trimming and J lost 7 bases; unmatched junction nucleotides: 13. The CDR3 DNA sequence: TGTGCCAGCAACCTCCTGCCGGGACAGGGGCTAAATGAGCAGTTCTTC. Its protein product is CASNLLPGQGLNEQFF.

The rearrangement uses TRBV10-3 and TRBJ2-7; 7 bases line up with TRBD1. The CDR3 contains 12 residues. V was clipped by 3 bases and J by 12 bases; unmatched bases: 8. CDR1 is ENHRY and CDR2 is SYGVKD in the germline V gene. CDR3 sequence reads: CAISERGQVPYF. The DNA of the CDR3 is TGTGCCATCAGTGAACGCGGACAGGTTCCGTACTTC.

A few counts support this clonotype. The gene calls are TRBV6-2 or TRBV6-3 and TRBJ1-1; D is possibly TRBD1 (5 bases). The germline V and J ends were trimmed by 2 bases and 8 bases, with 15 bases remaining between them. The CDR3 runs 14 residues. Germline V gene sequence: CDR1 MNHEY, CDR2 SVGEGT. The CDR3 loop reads CASSYEGRAGEAFF. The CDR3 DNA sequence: TGTGCCAGCAGTTACGAGGGCAGGGCCGGAGAAGCTTTCTTT.

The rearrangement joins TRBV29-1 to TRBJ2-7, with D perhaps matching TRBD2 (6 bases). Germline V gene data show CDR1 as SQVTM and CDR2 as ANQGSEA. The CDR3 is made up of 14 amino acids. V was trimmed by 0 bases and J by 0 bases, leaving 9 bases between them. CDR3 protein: CSVEESGPSYEQYF. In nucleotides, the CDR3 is TGCAGCGTTGAAGAGAGCGGGCCCTCCTACGAGCAGTACTTC.

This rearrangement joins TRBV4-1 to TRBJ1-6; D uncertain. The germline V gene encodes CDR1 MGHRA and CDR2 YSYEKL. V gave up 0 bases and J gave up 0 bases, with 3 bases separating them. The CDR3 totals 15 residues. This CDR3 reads CASSQESSYNSPLHF. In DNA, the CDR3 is TGCGCCAGCAGCCAAGAAAGCTCCTATAATTCACCCCTCCACTTT.

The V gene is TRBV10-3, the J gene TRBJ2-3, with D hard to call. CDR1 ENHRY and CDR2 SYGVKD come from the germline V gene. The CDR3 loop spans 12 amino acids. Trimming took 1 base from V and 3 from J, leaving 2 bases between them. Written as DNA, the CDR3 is TGTGCCATCAGTGAGTTGACAGATACGCAGTATTTT. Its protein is CAISELTDTQYF.

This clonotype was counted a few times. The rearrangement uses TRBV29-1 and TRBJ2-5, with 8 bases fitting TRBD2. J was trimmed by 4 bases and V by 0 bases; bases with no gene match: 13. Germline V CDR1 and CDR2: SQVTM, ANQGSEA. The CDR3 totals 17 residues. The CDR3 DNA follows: TGCAGCGTTGAAGATGAGGCGCCGAGCGGGAGTCGAGAGACCCAGTACTTC. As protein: CSVEDEAPSGSRETQYF.

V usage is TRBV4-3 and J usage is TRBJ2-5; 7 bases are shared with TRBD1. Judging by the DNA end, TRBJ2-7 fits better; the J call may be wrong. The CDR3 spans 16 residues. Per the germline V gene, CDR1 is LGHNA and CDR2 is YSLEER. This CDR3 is CASSQEDGEGAYEQYF. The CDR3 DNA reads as TGCGCCAGCAGCCAAGAGGACGGCGAGGGGGCGTACGAGCAGTACTTC.

The CDR3 DNA follows: TGCAGTGCTAGGACAGGTGGTGTGGCGGGAGGGCCGATGAACGAGCAGTACTTC. This codes for CSARTGGVAGGPMNEQYF. V is TRBV20-1 and J is TRBJ2-7, with 9 bases identical to TRBD2. The length of the CDR3 is 18 residues. Trimming cost V 3 bases and J 5 bases; bases outside gene matches: 20. Germline-derived CDR1 and CDR2 are DFQATT and SNEGSKA (reference sequence).

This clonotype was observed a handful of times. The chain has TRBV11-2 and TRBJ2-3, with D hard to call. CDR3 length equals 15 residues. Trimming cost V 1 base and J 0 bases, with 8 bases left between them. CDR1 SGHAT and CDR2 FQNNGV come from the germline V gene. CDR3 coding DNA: TGTGCCAGCAGCTTAGGAATTACTAGCACAGATACGCAGTATTTT. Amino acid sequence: CASSLGITSTDTQYF.

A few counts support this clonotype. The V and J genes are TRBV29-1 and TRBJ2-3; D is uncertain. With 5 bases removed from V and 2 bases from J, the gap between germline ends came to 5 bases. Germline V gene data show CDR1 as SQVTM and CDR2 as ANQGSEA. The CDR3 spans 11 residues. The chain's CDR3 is CSVRYTDTQYF. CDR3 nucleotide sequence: TGCAGCGTTCGCTACACAGATACGCAGTATTTT.

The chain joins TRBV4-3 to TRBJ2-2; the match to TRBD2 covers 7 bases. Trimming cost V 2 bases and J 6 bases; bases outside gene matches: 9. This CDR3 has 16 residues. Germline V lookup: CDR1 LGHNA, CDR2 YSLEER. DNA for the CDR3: TGCGCCAGCAGCCAACTCCGCGGGGGTTACGCCGGGGAGCTGTTTTTT. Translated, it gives CASSQLRGGYAGELFF.

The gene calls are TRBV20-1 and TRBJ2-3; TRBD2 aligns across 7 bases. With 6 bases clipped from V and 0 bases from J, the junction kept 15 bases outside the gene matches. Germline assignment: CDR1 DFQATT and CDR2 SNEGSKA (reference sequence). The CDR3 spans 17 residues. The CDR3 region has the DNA TGCAGTGCCCGCGGAGGCGGGGGAGCTACTAGCACAGATACGCAGTATTTT. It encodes CSARGGGGATSTDTQYF.

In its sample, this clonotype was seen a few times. The CDR3 sequence: CASSFLGASGETQYF. The CDR3, as DNA: TGCGCCAGCAGCTTCCTGGGGGCCTCGGGGGAGACCCAGTACTTC. V and J are TRBV5-1 and TRBJ2-5, with D maybe TRBD1 (6 bases). Germline assignment: CDR1 SGHRS and CDR2 YFSETQ. The CDR3 covers 15 residues. V was clipped by 2 bases and J by 5 bases, with 16 bases between them.

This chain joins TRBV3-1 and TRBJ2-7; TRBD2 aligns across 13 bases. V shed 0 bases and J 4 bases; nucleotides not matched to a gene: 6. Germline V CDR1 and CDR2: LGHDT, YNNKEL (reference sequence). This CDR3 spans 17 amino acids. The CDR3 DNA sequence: TGTGCCAGCAGCCAAGAATTGGGACTAGCGGGGAGATACGAGCAGTACTTC. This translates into CASSQELGLAGRYEQYF.

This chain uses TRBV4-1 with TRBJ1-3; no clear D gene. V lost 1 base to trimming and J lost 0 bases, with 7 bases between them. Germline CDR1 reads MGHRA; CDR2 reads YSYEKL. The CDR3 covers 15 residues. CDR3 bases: TGCGCCAGCAGCCAAGGATACATCTCTGGAAACACCATATATTTT. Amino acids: CASSQGYISGNTIYF.

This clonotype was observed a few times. This chain's CDR3 is CSVSSGILAKNIQYF. The DNA of the CDR3 is TGCAGCGTTTCTAGCGGCATACTAGCCAAAAACATTCAGTACTTC. V is TRBV29-1 and J is TRBJ2-4; TRBD2 matches at 7 bases. Per germline, CDR1 SQVTM and CDR2 ANQGSEA. Losses at the gene ends were 5 bases for V and 0 bases for J; bases not matched to a gene: 7. The CDR3 has 15 amino acids.

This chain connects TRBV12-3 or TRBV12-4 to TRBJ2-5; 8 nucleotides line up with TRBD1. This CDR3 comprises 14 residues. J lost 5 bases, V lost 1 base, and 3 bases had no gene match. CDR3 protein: CASSLGTGMETQYF. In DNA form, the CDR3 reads TGTGCCAGCAGTTTAGGGACAGGGATGGAGACCCAGTACTTC.

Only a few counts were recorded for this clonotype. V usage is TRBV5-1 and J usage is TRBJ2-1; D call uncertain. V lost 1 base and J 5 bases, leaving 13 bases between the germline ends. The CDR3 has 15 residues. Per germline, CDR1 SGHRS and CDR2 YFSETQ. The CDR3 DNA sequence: TGCGCCAGCAGCTTGATGAGTGGCAGTAACAATGAGCAGTTCTTC. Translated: CASSLMSGSNNEQFF.

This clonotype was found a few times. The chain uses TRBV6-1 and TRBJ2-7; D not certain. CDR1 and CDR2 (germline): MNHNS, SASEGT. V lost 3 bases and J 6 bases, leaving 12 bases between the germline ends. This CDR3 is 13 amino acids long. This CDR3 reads CASSEGTASEQYF. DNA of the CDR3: TGTGCCAGCAGTGAGGGAACGGCGTCCGAGCAGTACTTC.

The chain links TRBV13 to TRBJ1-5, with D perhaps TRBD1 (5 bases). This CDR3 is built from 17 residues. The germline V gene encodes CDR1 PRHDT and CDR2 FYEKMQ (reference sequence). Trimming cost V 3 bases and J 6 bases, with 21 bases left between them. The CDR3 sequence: CASSLGPPRESIQPQHF. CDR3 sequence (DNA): TGTGCCAGCAGCTTGGGGCCGCCGAGGGAGAGTATTCAGCCCCAGCATTTT.

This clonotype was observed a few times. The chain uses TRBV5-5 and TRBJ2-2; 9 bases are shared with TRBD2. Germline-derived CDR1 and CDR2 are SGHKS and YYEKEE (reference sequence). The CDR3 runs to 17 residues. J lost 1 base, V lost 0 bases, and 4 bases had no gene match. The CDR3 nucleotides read TGTGCCAGCAGCTTGGCCGGGCGGGAGGGGAACACCGGGGAGCTGTTTTTT. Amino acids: CASSLAGREGNTGELFF.